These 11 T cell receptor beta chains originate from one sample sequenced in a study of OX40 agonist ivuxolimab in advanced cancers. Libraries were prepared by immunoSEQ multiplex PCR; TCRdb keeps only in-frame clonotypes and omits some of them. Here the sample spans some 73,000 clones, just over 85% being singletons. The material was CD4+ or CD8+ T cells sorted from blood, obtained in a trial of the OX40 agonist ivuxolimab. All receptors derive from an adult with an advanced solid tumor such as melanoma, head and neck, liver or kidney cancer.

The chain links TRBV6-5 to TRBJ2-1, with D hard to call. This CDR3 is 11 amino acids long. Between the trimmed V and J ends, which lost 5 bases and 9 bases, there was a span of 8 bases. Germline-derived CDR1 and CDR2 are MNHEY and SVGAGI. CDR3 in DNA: TGTGCCAGCAGTGGCCCTGGTGAGCAGTTCTTC. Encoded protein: CASSGPGEQFF.

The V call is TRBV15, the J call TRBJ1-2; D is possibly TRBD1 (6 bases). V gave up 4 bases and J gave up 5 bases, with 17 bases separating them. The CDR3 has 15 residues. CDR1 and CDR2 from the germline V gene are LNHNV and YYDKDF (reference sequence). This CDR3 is CATSKGQPGGYGYTF. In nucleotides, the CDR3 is TGTGCCACCAGCAAAGGACAGCCTGGGGGATATGGCTACACCTTC.

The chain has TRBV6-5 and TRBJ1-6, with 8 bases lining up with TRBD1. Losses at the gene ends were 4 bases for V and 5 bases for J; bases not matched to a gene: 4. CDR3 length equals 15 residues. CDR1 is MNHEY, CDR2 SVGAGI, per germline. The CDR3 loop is CASSLQGGDNSPLHF. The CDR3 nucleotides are TGTGCCAGCAGTTTACAGGGGGGGGATAATTCACCCCTCCACTTT.

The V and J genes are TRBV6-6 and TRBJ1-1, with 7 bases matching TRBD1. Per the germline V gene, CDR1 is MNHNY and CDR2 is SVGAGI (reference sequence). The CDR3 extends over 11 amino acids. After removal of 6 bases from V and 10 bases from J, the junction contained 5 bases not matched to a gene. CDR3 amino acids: CASRSQGGAFF. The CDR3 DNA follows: TGTGCCAGCAGATCTCAGGGGGGAGCTTTCTTT.

In DNA, the CDR3 is TGTGCCAGCTCACGGACCAGACTGACCGAGGCTAACTATGGCTACACCTTC. It specifies CASSRTRLTEANYGYTF. The chain recombines TRBV18 with TRBJ1-2; D is unresolved. The CDR3 runs 17 residues. Deletions cut 4 bases from V and 0 bases from J, with 18 bases between. Germline V gene data show CDR1 as KGHSH and CDR2 as LQKENI.

CDR3 residues: CASSEGPLEQFF. The CDR3 bases are TGTGCCAGCAGTGAAGGTCCCTTGGAGCAGTTCTTC. The rearrangement links TRBV6-1 to TRBJ2-1; D is ambiguous. This CDR3 spans 12 amino acids. The V gene lost 1 base and the J gene lost 10 bases, with 8 bases spanning the gap. CDR1 is MNHNS, CDR2 SASEGT, per germline.

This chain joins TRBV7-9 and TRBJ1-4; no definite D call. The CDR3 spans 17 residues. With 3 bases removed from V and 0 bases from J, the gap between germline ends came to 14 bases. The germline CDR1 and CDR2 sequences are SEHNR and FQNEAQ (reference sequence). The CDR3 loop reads CASSFPNTEATNEKLFF. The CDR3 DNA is TGTGCCAGCAGCTTCCCCAATACAGAGGCAACTAATGAAAAACTGTTTTTT.

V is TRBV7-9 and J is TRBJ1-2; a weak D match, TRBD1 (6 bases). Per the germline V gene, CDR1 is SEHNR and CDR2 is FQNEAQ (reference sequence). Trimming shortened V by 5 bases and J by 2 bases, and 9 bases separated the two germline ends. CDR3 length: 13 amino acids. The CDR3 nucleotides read TGTGCCAGCAGCCCGACAGGAAACTATGGCTACACCTTC. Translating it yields CASSPTGNYGYTF.

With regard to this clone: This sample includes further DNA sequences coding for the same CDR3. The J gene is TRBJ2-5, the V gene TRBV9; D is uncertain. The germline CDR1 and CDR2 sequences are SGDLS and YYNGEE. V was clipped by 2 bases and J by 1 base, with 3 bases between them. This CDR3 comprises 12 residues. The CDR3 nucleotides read TGTGCCAGCAGCGTCAGCCAAGAGACCCAGTACTTC. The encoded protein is CASSVSQETQYF.

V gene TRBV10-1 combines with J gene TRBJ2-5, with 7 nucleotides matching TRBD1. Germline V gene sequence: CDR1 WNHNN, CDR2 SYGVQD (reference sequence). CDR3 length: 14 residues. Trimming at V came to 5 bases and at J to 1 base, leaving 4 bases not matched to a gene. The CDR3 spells CASSPTGIQETQYF. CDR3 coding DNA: TGCGCCAGCAGTCCGACAGGGATCCAAGAGACCCAGTACTTC.

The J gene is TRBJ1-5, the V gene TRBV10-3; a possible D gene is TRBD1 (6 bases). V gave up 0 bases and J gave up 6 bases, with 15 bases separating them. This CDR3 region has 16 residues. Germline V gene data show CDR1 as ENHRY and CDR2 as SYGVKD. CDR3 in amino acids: CAISESGGGRSQPQHF. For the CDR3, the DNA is TGTGCCATCAGTGAGTCCGGAGGGGGTAGGAGTCAGCCCCAGCATTTT.